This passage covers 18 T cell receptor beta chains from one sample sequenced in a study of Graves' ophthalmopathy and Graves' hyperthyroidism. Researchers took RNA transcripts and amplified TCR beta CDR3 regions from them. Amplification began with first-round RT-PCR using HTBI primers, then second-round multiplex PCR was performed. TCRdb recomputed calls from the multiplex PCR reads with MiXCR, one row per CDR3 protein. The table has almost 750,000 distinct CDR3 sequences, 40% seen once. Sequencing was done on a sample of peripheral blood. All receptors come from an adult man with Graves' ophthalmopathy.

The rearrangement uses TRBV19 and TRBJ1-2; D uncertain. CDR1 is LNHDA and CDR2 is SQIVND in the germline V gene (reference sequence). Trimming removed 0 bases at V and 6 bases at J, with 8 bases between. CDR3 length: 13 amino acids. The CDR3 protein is CASSIEGFHGYTF. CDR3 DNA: TGTGCCAGTAGTATAGAGGGTTTCCATGGCTACACCTTC.

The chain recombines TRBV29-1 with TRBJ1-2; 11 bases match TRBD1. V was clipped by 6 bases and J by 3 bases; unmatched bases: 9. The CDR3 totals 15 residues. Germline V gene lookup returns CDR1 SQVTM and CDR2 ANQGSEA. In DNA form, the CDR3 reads TGCAGCGTCTTCACCGGGACAGGGGGTGACTATGGCTACACCTTC. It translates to CSVFTGTGGDYGYTF.

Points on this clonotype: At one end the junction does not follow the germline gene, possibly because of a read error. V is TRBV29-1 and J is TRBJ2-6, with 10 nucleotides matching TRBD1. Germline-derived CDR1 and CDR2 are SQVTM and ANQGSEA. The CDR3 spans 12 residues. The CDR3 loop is CSAGSGTGAEAF. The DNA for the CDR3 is TGCAGCGCCGGATCCGGGACAGGGGCTGAAGCTTTC. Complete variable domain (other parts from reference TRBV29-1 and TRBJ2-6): SAVISQKPSRDICQRGTSLTIQCQVDSQVTMMFWYRQQPGQSLTLIATANQGSEATYESGFVIDKFPISRPNLTFSTLTVSNMSPEDSSIYLCSAGSGTGAEAFGAGSRLTVL.

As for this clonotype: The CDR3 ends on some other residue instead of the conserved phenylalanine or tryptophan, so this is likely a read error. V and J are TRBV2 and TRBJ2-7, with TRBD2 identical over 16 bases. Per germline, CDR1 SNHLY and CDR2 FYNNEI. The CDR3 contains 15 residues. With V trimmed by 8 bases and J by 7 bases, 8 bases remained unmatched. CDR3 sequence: CASGTSGRAGDEQYL. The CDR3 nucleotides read TGTGCCAGCGGGACTAGCGGGAGGGCTGGGGATGAGCAGTACCTC.

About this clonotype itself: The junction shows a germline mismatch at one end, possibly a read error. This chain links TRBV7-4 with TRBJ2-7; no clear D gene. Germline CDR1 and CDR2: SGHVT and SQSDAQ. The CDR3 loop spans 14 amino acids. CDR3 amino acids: CASSQRSSAYEQYF. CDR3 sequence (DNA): TGCGCCAGCAGCCAACGGAGCTCAGCCTACGAGCAGTACTTC.

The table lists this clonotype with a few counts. The CDR3 region is CASRLTPGADYEQYF. In DNA, the CDR3 is TGCGCCAGCAGGCTGACACCGGGGGCGGACTACGAGCAGTACTTC. The chain links TRBV5-1 to TRBJ2-7; D may be TRBD1 or TRBD2 (6 bases each). Trimming stripped 5 bases from V and 3 bases from J, with 18 bases between. The CDR3 totals 15 residues. Germline lookup yields CDR1 SGHRS and CDR2 YFSETQ.

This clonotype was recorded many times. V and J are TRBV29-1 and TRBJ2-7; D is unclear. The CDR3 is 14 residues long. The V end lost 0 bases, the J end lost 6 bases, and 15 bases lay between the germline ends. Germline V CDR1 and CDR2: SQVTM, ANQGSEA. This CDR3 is CSVEDTLGLSEQYF. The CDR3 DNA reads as TGCAGCGTTGAAGACACCTTAGGGCTAAGCGAGCAGTACTTC.

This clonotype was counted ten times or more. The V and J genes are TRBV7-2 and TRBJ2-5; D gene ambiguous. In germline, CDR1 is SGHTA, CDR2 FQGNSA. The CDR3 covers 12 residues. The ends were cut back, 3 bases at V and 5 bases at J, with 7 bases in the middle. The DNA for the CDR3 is TGTGCCAGCAGCTTGGGTTGGGAGACCCAGTACTTC. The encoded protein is CASSLGWETQYF.

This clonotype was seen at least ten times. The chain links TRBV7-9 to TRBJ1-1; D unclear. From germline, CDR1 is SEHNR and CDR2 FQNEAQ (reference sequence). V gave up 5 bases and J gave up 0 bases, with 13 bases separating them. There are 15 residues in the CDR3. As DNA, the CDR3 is TGTGCCAGCAGCGAGGACCTAACCATGAACACTGAAGCTTTCTTT. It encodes CASSEDLTMNTEAFF.

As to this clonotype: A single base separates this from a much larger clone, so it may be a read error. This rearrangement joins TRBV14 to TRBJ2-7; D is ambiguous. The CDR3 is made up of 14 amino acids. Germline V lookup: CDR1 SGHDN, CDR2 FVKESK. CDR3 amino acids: CASSSYRSRYGQYF. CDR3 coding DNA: TGTGCCAGCAGCTCCTATCGGTCCCGCTACGGGCAGTACTTC.

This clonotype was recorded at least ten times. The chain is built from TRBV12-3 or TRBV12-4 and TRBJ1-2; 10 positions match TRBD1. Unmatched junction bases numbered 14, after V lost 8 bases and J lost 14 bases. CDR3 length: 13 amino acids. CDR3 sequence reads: CASGDGTGAAGTF. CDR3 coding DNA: TGTGCCAGCGGCGACGGGACAGGGGCGGCAGGGACCTTC.

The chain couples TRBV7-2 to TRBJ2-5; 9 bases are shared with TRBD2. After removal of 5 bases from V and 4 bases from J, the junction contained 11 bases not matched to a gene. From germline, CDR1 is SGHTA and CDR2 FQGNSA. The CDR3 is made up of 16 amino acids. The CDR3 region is CASSGWVSGGPETQYF. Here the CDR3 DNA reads TGTGCCAGCAGCGGGTGGGTCAGCGGGGGGCCAGAGACCCAGTACTTC.

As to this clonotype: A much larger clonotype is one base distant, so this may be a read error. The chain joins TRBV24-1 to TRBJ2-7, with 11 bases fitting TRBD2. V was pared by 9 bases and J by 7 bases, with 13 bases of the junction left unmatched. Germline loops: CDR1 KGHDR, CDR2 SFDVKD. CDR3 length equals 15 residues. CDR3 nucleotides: TGTGCCACCCACCCGGCGACTAGCGGGACTCAGGAGCAGTACTTC. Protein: CATHPATSGTQEQYF.

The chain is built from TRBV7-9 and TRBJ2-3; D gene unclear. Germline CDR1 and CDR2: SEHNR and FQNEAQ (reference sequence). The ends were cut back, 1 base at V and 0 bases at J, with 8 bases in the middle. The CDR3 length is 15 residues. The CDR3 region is CASSLDRSSTDTQYF. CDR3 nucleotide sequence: TGTGCCAGCAGCTTAGACAGATCTAGCACAGATACGCAGTATTTT.

CDR3 in DNA: TGTGCCACTAGAGGTTTGGTAGCGGGGACCGGGGAGCTGTTTTTT. Translated: CATRGLVAGTGELFF. The rearrangement links TRBV25-1 to TRBJ2-2; 8 bases fit TRBD2. V shed 10 bases, J shed 5 bases, and the junction held 12 bases outside the gene matches. The V gene's germline CDR1 is MGHDK and CDR2 SYGVNS. CDR3 size: 15 residues.

The CDR3 DNA is TGTGCCAGCAGTTACCTGGGTGGGGGGGCTTCGGACACTGAAGCTTTCTTT. This codes for CASSYLGGGASDTEAFF. The rearrangement uses TRBV9 and TRBJ1-1; D perhaps matches TRBD1 (6 bases). This CDR3 region has 17 residues. Germline V CDR1 and CDR2: SGDLS, YYNGEE. V was cut by 5 bases and J by 3 bases, with 23 bases left in between.

The CDR3: CASRTGTLSYEQYF. Here the CDR3 DNA reads TGTGCCAGCAGGACCGGGACACTTTCCTACGAGCAGTACTTC. This rearrangement joins TRBV2 to TRBJ2-7; a weak D match, TRBD1 (6 bases). Germline CDR1 and CDR2: SNHLY and FYNNEI. Trimming cost V 6 bases and J 1 base, with 13 bases left between them. The CDR3 is 14 amino acids.

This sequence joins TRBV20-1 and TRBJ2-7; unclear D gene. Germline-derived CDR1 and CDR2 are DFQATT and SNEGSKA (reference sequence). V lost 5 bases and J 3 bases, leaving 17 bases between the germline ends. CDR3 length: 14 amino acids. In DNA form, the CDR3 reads TGCAGTGCTCTGGTCCCCCCTGATTTCTACGAGCAGTACTTC. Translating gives CSALVPPDFYEQYF.